This T cell receptor (beta chain) was observed in a study of T-cell memory formation after mild COVID-19. Background on the study: TCR clusters were mostly confined to one donor each.

A 5'RACE reaction primed in the constant segment made cDNA libraries of TCR alpha and TCR beta, and these carried sample barcodes and UMIs. TCRdb re-called the 5' RACE reads through MiXCR, storing one row per CDR3 protein. Of around 390,000 distinct CDR3 sequences listed, roughly 15% were seen once; the top ten hold roughly 21%. The study, taken as a whole, reports: Cross-reactive memory seemingly joined, as some responding clones were found in pre-infection memory.

CDR3 length: 14 amino acids. Per the germline V gene, CDR1 is WSHSY and CDR2 is SAAADI. V dropped 3 bases and J dropped 4 bases, with 10 bases sitting between them. Remarks on this clonotype: The antigen is not known.

The clonotype originates from a man younger than 30 who had mild COVID-19 (a few samples of this study predate the infection). Cell type and time point are not known. The sequenced sample was PBMCs or a T cell subset sorted from them (not recorded which). The chain joins TRBV10-2 to TRBJ1-5; D perhaps matches TRBD1 (6 bases). This CDR3 reads CASSDRQENQPQHF. The CDR3 coding sequence is TGCGCCAGCAGTGACCGACAGGAAAATCAGCCCCAGCATTTT.